This TCR beta chain is drawn from a study of OX40 agonist ivuxolimab in advanced cancers. About the study: An agonistic anti-OX40 (CD134) antibody, ivuxolimab, was used to treat the patients. Head and neck, renal cell, melanoma or hepatocellular carcinoma were the cancers that dose-escalation patients had. Subjects had a mean age of around 60 years, with a range of roughly 20 to 80; around 84% were male.

Sequenced by immunoSEQ multiplex PCR; TCRdb stores in-frame clones only, minus some. The table has about 83,000 clones, approximately 92% seen once. The table lists this clone with a few counts. Germline is not matched at one junction end, which may reflect a read error. Germline V gene sequence: CDR1 MGHDK, CDR2 SYGVNS. The CDR3 spans 14 residues. This chain uses TRBV25-1 with TRBJ1-1; D unresolved. This clonotype was sampled from an adult with an advanced solid tumor such as melanoma, head and neck, liver or kidney cancer. Sequences were derived from CD4+ or CD8+ T cells sorted from blood, sampled in a trial of the OX40 agonist ivuxolimab. CDR3 in DNA: TGTGCCAGCAGTGAACTCGCAGTAAACAGCCCCCTACATTTT. Protein: CASSELAVNSPLHF.